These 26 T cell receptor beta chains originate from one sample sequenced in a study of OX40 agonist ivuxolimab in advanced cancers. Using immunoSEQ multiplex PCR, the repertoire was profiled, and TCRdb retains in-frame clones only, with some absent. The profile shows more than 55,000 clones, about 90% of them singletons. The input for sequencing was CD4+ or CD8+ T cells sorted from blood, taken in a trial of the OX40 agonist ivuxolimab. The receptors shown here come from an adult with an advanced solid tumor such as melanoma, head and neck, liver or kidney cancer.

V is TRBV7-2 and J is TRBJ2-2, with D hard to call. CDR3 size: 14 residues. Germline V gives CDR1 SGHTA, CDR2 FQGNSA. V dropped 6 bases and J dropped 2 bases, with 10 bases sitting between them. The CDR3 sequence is CASRWERNTGELFF. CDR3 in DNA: TGTGCCAGCAGATGGGAACGAAACACCGGGGAGCTGTTTTTT.

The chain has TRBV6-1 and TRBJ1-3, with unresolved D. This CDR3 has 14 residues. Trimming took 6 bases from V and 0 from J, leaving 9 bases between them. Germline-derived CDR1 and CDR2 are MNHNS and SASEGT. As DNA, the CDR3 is TGTGCCAGCAGCGGTCGGAGCTCTGGAAACACCATATATTTT. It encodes CASSGRSSGNTIYF.

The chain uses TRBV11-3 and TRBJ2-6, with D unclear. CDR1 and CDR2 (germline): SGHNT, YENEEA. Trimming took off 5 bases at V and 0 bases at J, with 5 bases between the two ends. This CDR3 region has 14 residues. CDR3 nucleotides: TGTGCCAGCAGCCCCCGCTCTGGGGCCAACGTCCTGACTTTC. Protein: CASSPRSGANVLTF.

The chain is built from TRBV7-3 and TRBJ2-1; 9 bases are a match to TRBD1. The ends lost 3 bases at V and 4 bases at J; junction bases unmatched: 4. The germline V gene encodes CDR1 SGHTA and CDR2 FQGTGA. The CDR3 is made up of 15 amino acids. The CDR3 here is CASSFDRGSYNEQFF. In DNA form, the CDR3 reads TGTGCCAGCAGCTTCGACAGGGGGTCGTACAATGAGCAGTTCTTC.

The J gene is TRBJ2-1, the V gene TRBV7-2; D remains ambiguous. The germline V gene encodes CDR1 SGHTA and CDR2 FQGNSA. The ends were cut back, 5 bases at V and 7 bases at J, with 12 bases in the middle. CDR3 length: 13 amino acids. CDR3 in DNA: TGTGCCAGCAGCCCCCTGACCAGTAATGAGCAGTTCTTC. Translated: CASSPLTSNEQFF.

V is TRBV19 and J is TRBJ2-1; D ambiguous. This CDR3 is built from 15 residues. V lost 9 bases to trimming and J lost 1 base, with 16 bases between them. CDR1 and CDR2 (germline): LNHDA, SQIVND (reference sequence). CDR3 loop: CASYSHGRSYNEQFF. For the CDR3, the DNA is TGTGCCAGCTACTCACACGGCCGTTCCTACAATGAGCAGTTCTTC.

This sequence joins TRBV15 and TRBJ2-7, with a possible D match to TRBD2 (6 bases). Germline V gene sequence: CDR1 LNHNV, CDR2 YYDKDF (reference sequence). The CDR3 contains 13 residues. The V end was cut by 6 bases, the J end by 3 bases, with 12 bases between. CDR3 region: CATSPGLYYEQYF. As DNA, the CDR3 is TGTGCCACCAGTCCGGGACTTTACTACGAGCAGTACTTC.

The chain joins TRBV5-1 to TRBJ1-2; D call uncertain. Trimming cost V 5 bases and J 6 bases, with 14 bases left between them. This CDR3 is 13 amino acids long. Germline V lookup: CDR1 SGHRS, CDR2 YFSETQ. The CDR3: CASSFDGIDGYTF. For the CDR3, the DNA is TGCGCCAGCAGTTTTGACGGTATTGATGGCTACACCTTC.

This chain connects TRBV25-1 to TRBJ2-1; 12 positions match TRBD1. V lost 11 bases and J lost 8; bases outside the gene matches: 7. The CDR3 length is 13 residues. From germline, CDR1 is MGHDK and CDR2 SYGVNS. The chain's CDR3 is CAVGQGAKDEQFF. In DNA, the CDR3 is TGTGCCGTGGGACAGGGGGCGAAGGATGAGCAGTTCTTC.

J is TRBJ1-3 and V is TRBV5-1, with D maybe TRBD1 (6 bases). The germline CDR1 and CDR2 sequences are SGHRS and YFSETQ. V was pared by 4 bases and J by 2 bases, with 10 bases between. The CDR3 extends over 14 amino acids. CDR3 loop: CASSGSGAGNTIYF. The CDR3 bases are TGCGCCAGCAGCGGCTCAGGGGCTGGAAACACCATATATTTT.

In DNA, the CDR3 is TGTGCCAGCAGATCACAGGGGGCTTCTAATGAAAAACTGTTTTTT. Its protein is CASRSQGASNEKLFF. The chain uses TRBV2 and TRBJ1-4, with 9 bases fitting TRBD1. V shed 6 bases, J shed 3 bases, and the junction held 5 bases outside the gene matches. This CDR3 region has 15 residues. The germline V gene has CDR1 SNHLY and CDR2 FYNNEI.

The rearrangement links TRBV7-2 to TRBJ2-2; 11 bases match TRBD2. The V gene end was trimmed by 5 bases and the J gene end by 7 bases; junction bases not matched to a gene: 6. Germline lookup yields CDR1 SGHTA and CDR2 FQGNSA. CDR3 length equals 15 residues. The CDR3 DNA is TGTGCCAGCAGCCCGCTAGCGGGAGGCCTCGGGGAGCTGTTTTTT. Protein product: CASSPLAGGLGELFF. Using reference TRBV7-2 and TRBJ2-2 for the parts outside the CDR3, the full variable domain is GAGVSQSPSNKVTEKGKDVELRCDPISGHTALYWYRQSLGQGLEFLIYFQGNSAPDKSGLPSDRFSAERTGGSVSTLTIQRTQQEDSAVYLCASSPLAGGLGELFFGEGSRLTVL.

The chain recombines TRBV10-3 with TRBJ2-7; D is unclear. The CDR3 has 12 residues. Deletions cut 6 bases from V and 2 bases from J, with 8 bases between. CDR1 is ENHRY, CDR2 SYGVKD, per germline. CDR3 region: CAISSQAYEQYF. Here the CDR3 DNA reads TGTGCCATCAGCTCCCAAGCCTACGAGCAGTACTTC.

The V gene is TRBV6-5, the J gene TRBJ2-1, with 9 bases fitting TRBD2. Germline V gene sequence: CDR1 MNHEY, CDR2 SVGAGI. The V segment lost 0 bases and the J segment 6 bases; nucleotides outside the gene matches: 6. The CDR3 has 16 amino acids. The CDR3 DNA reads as TGTGCCAGCAGTTACTCAGGCGGGAGGGCCTTCAATGAGCAGTTCTTC. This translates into CASSYSGGRAFNEQFF.

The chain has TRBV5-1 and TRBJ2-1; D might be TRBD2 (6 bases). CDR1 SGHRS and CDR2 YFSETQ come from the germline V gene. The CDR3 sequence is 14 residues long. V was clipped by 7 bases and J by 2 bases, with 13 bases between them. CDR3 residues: CASQRASTYNEQFF. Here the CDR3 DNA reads TGCGCCAGCCAGCGGGCTTCTACCTACAATGAGCAGTTCTTC.

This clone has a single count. In nucleotides, the CDR3 is TGTGCCAGCAGTCATGTATATAGCGGCGCCCTTGGGGAGCAGTACTTC. Translating gives CASSHVYSGALGEQYF. This chain uses TRBV6-6 with TRBJ2-7; weak D call: TRBD2 (6 bases). The germline V gene has CDR1 MNHNY and CDR2 SVGAGI (reference sequence). This CDR3 has 16 amino acids. V was clipped by 5 bases and J by 7 bases, with 24 bases between them.

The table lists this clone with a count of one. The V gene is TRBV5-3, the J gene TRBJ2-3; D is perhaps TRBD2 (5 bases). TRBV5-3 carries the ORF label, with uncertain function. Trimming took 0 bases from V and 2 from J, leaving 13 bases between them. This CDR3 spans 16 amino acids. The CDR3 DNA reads TGTGCCAGAAGCTTGGAGGGAGAAAGGGCCACAGATACGCAGTATTTT. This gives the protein CARSLEGERATDTQYF.

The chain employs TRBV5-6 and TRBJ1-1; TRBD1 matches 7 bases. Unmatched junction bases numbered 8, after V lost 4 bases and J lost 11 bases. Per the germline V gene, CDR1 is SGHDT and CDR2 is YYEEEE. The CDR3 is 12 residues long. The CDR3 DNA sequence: TGTGCCAGCAGCGAGGGAAGGGGGCCCGCTTTCTTT. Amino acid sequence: CASSEGRGPAFF.

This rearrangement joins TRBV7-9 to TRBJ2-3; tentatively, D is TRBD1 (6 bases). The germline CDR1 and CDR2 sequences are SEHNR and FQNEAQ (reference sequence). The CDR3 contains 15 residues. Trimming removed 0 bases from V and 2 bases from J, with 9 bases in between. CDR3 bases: TGTGCCAGCAGCTTAGCGACAGGTGACACAGATACGCAGTATTTT. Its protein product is CASSLATGDTDTQYF.

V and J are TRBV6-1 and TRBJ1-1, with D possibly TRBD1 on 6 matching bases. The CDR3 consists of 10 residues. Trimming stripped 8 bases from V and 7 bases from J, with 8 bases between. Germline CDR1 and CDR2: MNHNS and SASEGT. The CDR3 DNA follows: TGTGCCAGCCAGGGGCTTGAAGCTTTCTTT. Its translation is CASQGLEAFF.

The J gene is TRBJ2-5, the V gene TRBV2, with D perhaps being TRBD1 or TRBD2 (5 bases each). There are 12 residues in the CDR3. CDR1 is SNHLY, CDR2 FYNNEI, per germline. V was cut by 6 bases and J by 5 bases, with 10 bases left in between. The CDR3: CASSPRGETQYF. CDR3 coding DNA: TGTGCCAGCAGCCCGAGGGGCGAGACCCAGTACTTC. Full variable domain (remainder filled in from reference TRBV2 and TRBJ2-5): EPEVTQTPSHQVTQMGQEVILRCVPISNHLYFYWYRQILGQKVEFLVSFYNNEISEKSEIFDDQFSVERPDGSNFTLKIRSTKLEDSAMYFCASSPRGETQYFGPGTRLLVL.

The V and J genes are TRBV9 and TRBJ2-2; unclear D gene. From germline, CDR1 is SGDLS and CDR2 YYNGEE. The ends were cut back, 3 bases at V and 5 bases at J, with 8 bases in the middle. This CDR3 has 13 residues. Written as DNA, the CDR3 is TGTGCCAGCAGCGGGAGTTTGACCGGGGAGCTGTTTTTT. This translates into CASSGSLTGELFF.

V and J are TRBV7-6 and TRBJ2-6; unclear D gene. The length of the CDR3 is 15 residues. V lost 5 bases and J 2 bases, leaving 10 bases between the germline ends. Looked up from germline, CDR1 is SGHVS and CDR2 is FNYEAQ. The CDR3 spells CASSPAGTGANVLTF. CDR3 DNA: TGTGCCAGCAGCCCGGCTGGGACTGGGGCCAACGTCCTGACTTTC.

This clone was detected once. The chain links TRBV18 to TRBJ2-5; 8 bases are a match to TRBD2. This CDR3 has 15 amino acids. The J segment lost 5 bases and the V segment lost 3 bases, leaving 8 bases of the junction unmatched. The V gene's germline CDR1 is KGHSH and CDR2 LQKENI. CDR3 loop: CASSPVAGSDETQYF. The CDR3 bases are TGTGCCAGCTCACCTGTAGCGGGATCTGACGAGACCCAGTACTTC.

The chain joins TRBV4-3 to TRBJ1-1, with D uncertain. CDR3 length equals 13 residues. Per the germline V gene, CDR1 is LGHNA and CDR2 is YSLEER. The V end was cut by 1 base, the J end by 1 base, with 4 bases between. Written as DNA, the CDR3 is TGCGCCAGCAGCCAAGGCCCGAACACTGAAGCTTTCTTT. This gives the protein CASSQGPNTEAFF.

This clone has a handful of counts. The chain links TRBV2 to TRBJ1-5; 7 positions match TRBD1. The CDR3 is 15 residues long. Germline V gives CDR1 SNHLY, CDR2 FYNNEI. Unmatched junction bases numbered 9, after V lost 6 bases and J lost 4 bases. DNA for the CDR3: TGTGCCAGCAGGAGGGGGCTCCAGCCAAATCAGCCCCAGCATTTT. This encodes CASRRGLQPNQPQHF.